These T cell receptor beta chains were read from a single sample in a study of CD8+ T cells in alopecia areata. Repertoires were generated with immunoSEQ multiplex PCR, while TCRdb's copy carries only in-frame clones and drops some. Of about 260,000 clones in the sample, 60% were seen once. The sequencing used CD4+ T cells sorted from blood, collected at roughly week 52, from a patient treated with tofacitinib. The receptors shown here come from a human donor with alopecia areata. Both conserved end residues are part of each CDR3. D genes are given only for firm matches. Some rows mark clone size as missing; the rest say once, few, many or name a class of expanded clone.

CDR3: CAWARGGDTEAFF
DNA: TGTGCCTGGGCCAGGGGAGGGGACACTGAAGCTTTCTTT
size: once
V: TRBV30
J: TRBJ1-1
D: .

CDR3: CASSLGVGSTDTQYF
DNA: TGTGCCAGCAGCTTAGGCGTGGGAAGCACAGATACGCAGTATTTT
size: few
V: TRBV7-3
J: TRBJ2-3
D: .

CDR3: CASSFREAARGADTQYF
DNA: TGTGCCAGCAGCTTCCGCGAGGCCGCGCGGGGGGCAGATACGCAGTATTTT
size: .
V: TRBV13
J: TRBJ2-3
D: TRBD2

CDR3: CAWSVGTGGYGYTF
DNA: TGTGCCTGGAGTGTTGGGACAGGGGGCTATGGCTACACCTTC
size: .
V: TRBV30
J: TRBJ1-2
D: TRBD1

CDR3: CASGMRGPNQPQHF
DNA: TGTGCCAGCGGGATGCGGGGTCCAAATCAGCCCCAGCATTTT
size: .
V: TRBV6-5
J: TRBJ1-5
D: .

CDR3: CASSPQRGLNTEAFF
DNA: TGTGCCAGCAGTCCCCAGCGGGGCCTGAACACTGAAGCTTTCTTT
size: .
V: TRBV27
J: TRBJ1-1
D: .

CDR3: CASSVGPPTHNGELFF
DNA: TGTGCCAGCAGCGTAGGACCGCCAACCCATAACGGGGAGCTGTTTTTT
size: few
V: TRBV9
J: TRBJ2-2
D: .

CDR3: CSVEFRTGTRQTQYF
DNA: TGCAGCGTTGAATTCCGGACAGGGACTCGACAGACCCAGTACTTC
size: few
V: TRBV29-1
J: TRBJ2-5
D: TRBD1

CDR3: CATSREGVDSNQPQHF
DNA: TGTGCCACCAGCAGAGAAGGCGTGGACAGCAATCAGCCCCAGCATTTT
size: .
V: TRBV15
J: TRBJ1-5
D: .

CDR3: CAWSVSGVETQYF
DNA: TGTGCCTGGAGTGTGTCAGGGGTTGAGACCCAGTACTTC
size: .
V: TRBV30
J: TRBJ2-5
D: .

CDR3: CASRGPGQDTQYF
DNA: TGTGCCAGCAGAGGACCCGGCCAGGATACGCAGTATTTT
size: once
V: TRBV7-9
J: TRBJ2-3
D: .

CDR3: CASSNQGVGNQPQHF
DNA: TGTGCCAGCAGCAACCAGGGGGTTGGCAATCAGCCCCAGCATTTT
size: once
V: TRBV5-6
J: TRBJ1-5
D: TRBD1

CDR3: CATSRGRLRGDYGYTF
DNA: TGTGCCACCAGCAGGGGTCGGCTTCGCGGGGACTATGGCTACACCTTC
size: .
V: TRBV15
J: TRBJ1-2
D: .

CDR3: CSARRGDEQYF
DNA: TGCAGTGCTAGGAGGGGGGACGAGCAGTACTTC
size: .
V: TRBV20-1
J: TRBJ2-7
D: .

CDR3: CASSRLAGENEQFF
DNA: TGTGCTAGCAGCCGACTAGCGGGGGAGAATGAGCAGTTCTTC
size: few
V: TRBV7-7
J: TRBJ2-1
D: TRBD2

CDR3: CAWAKQVRSYEQYF
DNA: TGTGCCTGGGCGAAACAGGTTCGGTCCTACGAGCAGTACTTC
size: few
V: TRBV30
J: TRBJ2-7
D: .

CDR3: CASSGQLSYEQYF
DNA: TGTGCCAGCAGTGGACAGTTATCCTACGAGCAGTACTTC
size: few
V: TRBV6-1
J: TRBJ2-7
D: .

CDR3: CAWTIQHEAFF
DNA: TGTGCCTGGACCATTCAGCATGAAGCTTTCTTT
size: .
V: TRBV30
J: TRBJ1-1
D: .